Included here is one T cell receptor (beta chain) sequence, with context. This receptor's antigen is unknown. Base qualities are not provided; no much larger clone lies one nucleotide away. The CDR3 regions of human TCRbeta chains were analyzed by immunosequencing. As for how the authors treated the data: TCRs in the repertoires were matched against a reference library of SARS-CoV-2-specific TCRs that had been generated with the MIRA antigen-specificity platform. Breadth meant the fraction of unique TCRs that were SARS-CoV-2-associated, whereas depth meant the fraction of total T cells that were SARS-CoV-2-associated. Using the MIRA data, each spike-specific TCR was mapped to the spike region that the TCR reacts to and placed in a CD4 or CD8 class. Log10-transformed breadth and depth values were compared by one-way ANOVA with Sidak's multiple comparisons tests. TCRdb's version of the immuneACCESS table is confined to in-frame rearrangements and falls short of the full clone set. An unresolved V gene accounts for under half of the shortfall where checked; the remainder is of unknown origin. For V, J and clone size, that table is used; D and trimming come from the DNA. The sample has 65,000 to 70,000 clones on record, 80% of them singletons. The top ten hold 9.5% to 13% of the sample.

This record belongs to a study of T cell responses to AZD1222 COVID-19 vaccine (dated by TCRdb to the early 2020s). At the level of the whole study: Because spike-specific TCR depth and breadth did not differ between the two schedules, AZD1222 recipients who got a second dose at roughly 4 weeks were pooled with those who got a second dose at roughly 12 weeks. TCR sequencing covered over 230 trial participants: roughly 200 given two doses of AZD1222 and about 26 given two doses of MenACWY control vaccine. Trial participants were enrolled into age subgroups of 18-55, 56-69 and 70-plus years, which contained about 160, 30 and 59 TCR-sequenced participants, respectively.

What this sample's time point label stands for: baseline before first vaccination. Vaccinee samples came from UK trials COV001 and COV002, including a single-blind randomized controlled phase 2/3 trial of AZD1222 (ChAdOx1 nCoV-19) in healthy adults. For TCRbeta chain sequencing, PBMC samples were collected from trial participants at day 0 and at day 28 after the second dose. Study-wide conclusions, independent of this receptor: After two AZD1222 doses, both the breadth and the depth of spike-specific TCRs were significantly higher than at day 0 and than in MenACWY recipients. Participants were mostly white British, with more females than males. The authors suggested clonal diversity may have been underestimated. In the small 56-69-year group, the increase in depth fell short of significance, most likely because of low power. The vaccine-associated CD4 TCRs covered the entire spike protein, and the dominant responses fell in regions 160-218 and 743-854. Reportedly, close to half of the unique spike-specific TCRs recognized epitopes lying outside the regions that are mutated in the B.1.351 and B.1.1.7 variants. Because no day 14 peak-response samples were available, repertoires were characterized only after the peak T cell response. Only 5 to 7 AZD1222 recipients were SARS-CoV-2 seropositive at baseline, limiting conclusions about previously exposed vaccinees.

The CDR3 measures 16 amino acids from cysteine to phenylalanine. This entry keeps only the CDR3 DNA: 48 bases, framed from base 1. Taken from the germline V gene, the CDR1 and CDR2 loops are SGHRS and YFSETQ. The germline V end is reduced by 3 bases and the J end by 3 bases; junction bases left unmatched: 8. The V and J genes are TRBV5-1 and TRBJ2-7, and TRBD2 aligns with 11 junction nucleotides. The TCR was taken from an adult in good health. Sequencing was performed on peripheral blood, taken on day 0 of AZD1222 vaccination. CDR3 sequence: CASSWTGTSGVYEQYF. The DNA is TGCGCCAGCAGCTGGACCGGGACTAGCGGTGTCTACGAGCAGTACTTC.